Following are 7 T cell receptor beta chains from one sample sequenced in a study of long-term antiretroviral therapy in people with HIV. An immunoSEQ assay, version v3.0, was performed at survey level. The repertoire was sequenced with immunoSEQ multiplex PCR; TCRdb's copy has only in-frame clones and lacks some. The sample shows some 19,000 clones, around three quarters of them seen only once. The sample was unsorted PBMCs, taken 2.2 years after starting antiretroviral therapy. The receptors derive from a man in his fifties or sixties with HIV.

This clone was recorded a few times. The chain recombines TRBV2 with TRBJ1-5, with TRBD1 as a possible D gene (5 bases). The germline V gene encodes CDR1 SNHLY and CDR2 FYNNEI. This CDR3 has 14 residues. The V end was cut by 7 bases, the J end by 1 base, with 11 bases between. The CDR3 is CASTHGDSNQPQHF. CDR3 coding DNA: TGTGCCAGCACGCATGGGGACAGCAATCAGCCCCAGCATTTT.

The genes are TRBV5-1 and TRBJ2-1; 10 positions match TRBD1. The CDR3 extends over 13 amino acids. Germline values: CDR1 SGHRS, CDR2 YFSETQ. Germline trimming cut 3 bases from V and 12 bases from J; bases unmatched to any gene: 6. The CDR3 reads CASSWGTGEGQFF. The CDR3 bases are TGCGCCAGCAGCTGGGGGACAGGGGAGGGGCAGTTCTTC.

The chain combines TRBV4-3 with TRBJ2-1, with TRBD2 matching over 11 bases. J gave up 5 bases and V 3 bases, and 6 bases lay outside the gene matches. Germline loops: CDR1 LGHNA, CDR2 YSLEER. The CDR3 totals 16 residues. The CDR3 loop reads CASSHRTSGFNNEQFF. The CDR3 coding sequence is TGCGCCAGCAGCCATCGGACTAGCGGGTTTAACAATGAGCAGTTCTTC.

CDR3: CASSGGAGGRYEQYF. The CDR3 DNA reads as TGTGCCAGCAGCGGAGGGGCCGGGGGGCGGTACGAGCAGTACTTC. The J gene is TRBJ2-7, the V gene TRBV9; D possibly corresponds to TRBD2 (7 bases). The CDR3 is made up of 15 amino acids. Germline CDR1 and CDR2: SGDLS and YYNGEE. Trimming removed 3 bases at V and 4 bases at J, with 17 bases between.

The rearrangement links TRBV4-1 to TRBJ1-1; no clear D gene. CDR3 size: 11 residues. The V gene lost 6 bases and the J gene lost 5 bases, with 7 bases spanning the gap. Germline V CDR1 and CDR2: MGHRA, YSYEKL. CDR3 region: CASRGGTEAFF. The CDR3 DNA is TGCGCCAGCAGGGGTGGAACTGAAGCTTTCTTT.

V and J are TRBV7-3 and TRBJ2-7; 7 bases match TRBD2. CDR1 is SGHTA, CDR2 FQGTGA, per germline. The V segment lost 2 bases and the J segment 5 bases; nucleotides outside the gene matches: 6. The CDR3 covers 14 residues. This CDR3 is CASSLSTSNHEQYF. As DNA, the CDR3 is TGTGCCAGCAGCTTATCGACTAGCAACCACGAGCAGTACTTC.

The V gene is TRBV10-3, the J gene TRBJ2-7; possibly TRBD2 for D (5 bases). The CDR3 is 18 amino acids. The germline V and J ends were trimmed by 6 bases and 0 bases, with 24 bases remaining between them. CDR1 and CDR2 (germline): ENHRY, SYGVKD. This CDR3 reads CAISDPGVAAPSSYEQYF. CDR3 bases: TGTGCCATCAGCGACCCCGGGGTGGCGGCGCCAAGCTCCTACGAGCAGTACTTC.